Below, 14 T cell receptor beta chains from the same sample are listed, as sequenced in a study of cytomegalovirus exposure and HLA in healthy donors (dated by TCRdb to about 2017). Library method: the immunoSEQ multiplex PCR assay. For the multiplex PCR, a mixture combining 60 forward primers for TCR Vbeta segments and 13 reverse primers for TCR Jbeta segments was used. In its TCRdb copy, this immuneACCESS table keeps in-frame sequences only and misses some clones. Where compared with another copy, unresolved V genes explain less than half of these, and the others have no known cause. The sample table lists roughly 98,000 clones, 70% of them with a count of one. Of the sample, less than 2.5% is held by the ten largest clones. The specimen sequenced was PBMCs. The receptors originated from a man between 45 and 60 years old in good health and CMV-seronegative.

The chain has TRBV15 and TRBJ1-6, with 7 bases matching TRBD1. Germline V gene lookup returns CDR1 LNHNV and CDR2 YYDKDF (reference sequence). Trimming at V came to 4 bases and at J to 7 bases, leaving 1 base not matched to a gene. The CDR3 is 13 amino acids. CDR3 sequence reads: CATSIQGNSPLHF. As DNA, the CDR3 is TGTGCCACCAGCATACAGGGGAATTCACCCCTCCACTTT.

Comments on this clone: Other DNA sequences of this sample code for an identical CDR3. CDR3 nucleotide sequence: TGTGCCAGCAGTTTATCTACAGGGGTGGACTATGGCTACACCTTC. Encoded protein: CASSLSTGVDYGYTF. V and J are TRBV28 and TRBJ1-2; 7 bases are shared with TRBD1. V gave up 1 base and J gave up 3 bases; unmatched junction bases: 5. This CDR3 is built from 15 residues. Germline CDR1 is MDHEN and CDR2 is SYDVKM.

This clone appeared a single time. The chain has TRBV9 and TRBJ2-2; D call uncertain. The V and J ends lost 4 bases and 4 bases respectively, with 14 bases between them. The CDR3 loop spans 15 amino acids. The germline V gene has CDR1 SGDLS and CDR2 YYNGEE. The CDR3 protein is CASSSYSSGTGELFF. In DNA form, the CDR3 reads TGTGCCAGCAGCTCGTATAGCAGTGGCACCGGGGAGCTGTTTTTT.

The chain combines TRBV28 with TRBJ2-7; 8 bases agree with TRBD1. The CDR3 loop spans 15 amino acids. CDR1 MDHEN and CDR2 SYDVKM come from the germline V gene. Losses at the gene ends were 4 bases for V and 5 bases for J; bases not matched to a gene: 10. CDR3: CASSSTWTGNHEQYF. The CDR3 coding sequence is TGTGCCAGCAGTTCGACCTGGACAGGGAACCACGAGCAGTACTTC.

J is TRBJ1-3 and V is TRBV21-1; the table assigns TRBD1, which was not confirmed against the DNA. TRBV21-1 is reported as a pseudogene. The CDR3 loop spans 19 amino acids. The CDR3 spells CASSINKGQGDISGNTIYF. The CDR3 nucleotides are TGTGCCAGCAGCATAAATAAAGGACAGGGAGATATCTCTGGAAACACCATATATTTT.

The V call is TRBV29-1, the J call TRBJ2-7; D gene uncertain. Germline V gives CDR1 SQVTM, CDR2 ANQGSEA. The V end lost 4 bases, the J end lost 0 bases, and 7 bases lay between the germline ends. The CDR3 contains 12 residues. The CDR3 sequence is CSVGGTSYEQYF. CDR3 sequence (DNA): TGCAGCGTTGGCGGCACCTCCTACGAGCAGTACTTC.

The chain carries TRBV5-1 and TRBJ1-1, with TRBD1 as a possible D gene (5 bases). The germline gives CDR1 SGHRS, CDR2 YFSETQ. Trimming stripped 2 bases from V and 0 bases from J, with 23 bases between. The CDR3 loop spans 19 amino acids. The CDR3 DNA reads as TGCGCCAGCAGCTTAATGAGGAGTCGCTCAGGGTTCATGAACACTGAAGCTTTCTTT. It is translated as CASSLMRSRSGFMNTEAFF. The full variable domain, rest sourced from reference TRBV5-1 and TRBJ1-1, is KAGVTQTPRYLIKTRGQQVTLSCSPISGHRSVSWYQQTPGQGLQFLFEYFSETQRNKGNFPGRFSGRQFSNSRSEMNVSTLELGDSALYLCASSLMRSRSGFMNTEAFFGQGTRLTVV.

The rearrangement uses TRBV15 and TRBJ1-1; D is unresolved. The CDR3 totals 15 residues. The germline V and J ends were trimmed by 4 bases and 8 bases, with 20 bases remaining between them. Germline V gives CDR1 LNHNV, CDR2 YYDKDF (reference sequence). The CDR3 protein is CATSTHLGPGREAFF. DNA of the CDR3: TGTGCCACCAGCACTCACTTAGGCCCAGGTCGGGAAGCTTTCTTT.

This chain uses TRBV2 with TRBJ2-5; D gene unclear. Germline CDR1 reads SNHLY; CDR2 reads FYNNEI. This CDR3 has 11 residues. V lost 6 bases to trimming and J lost 7 bases, with 9 bases between them. CDR3: CASRAVGTQYF. In nucleotides, the CDR3 is TGTGCCAGCAGGGCGGTAGGGACCCAGTACTTC.

The genes are TRBV13 and TRBJ1-1; 9 bases agree with TRBD1. Trimming cost V 8 bases and J 5 bases; bases outside gene matches: 12. Per germline, CDR1 PRHDT and CDR2 FYEKMQ (reference sequence). This CDR3 has 15 amino acids. The CDR3 sequence: CASAKGQGRGTEAFF. The CDR3, as DNA: TGTGCCAGCGCTAAAGGACAGGGGAGAGGAACTGAAGCTTTCTTT. Complete variable domain (other parts from reference TRBV13 and TRBJ1-1): AAGVIQSPRHLIKEKRETATLKCYPIPRHDTVYWYQQGPGQDPQFLISFYEKMQSDKGSIPDRFSAQQFSDYHSELNMSSLELGDSALYFCASAKGQGRGTEAFFGQGTRLTVV.

The chain joins TRBV2 to TRBJ2-7, with 11 bases fitting TRBD2. Unmatched junction bases numbered 9, after V lost 6 bases and J lost 2 bases. The germline V gene encodes CDR1 SNHLY and CDR2 FYNNEI. This CDR3 spans 16 amino acids. The CDR3 loop reads CASRESRLAGTYEQYF. CDR3 coding DNA: TGTGCCAGCAGAGAAAGCAGACTAGCGGGGACCTACGAGCAGTACTTC.

The chain carries TRBV5-1 and TRBJ2-7, with 8 nucleotides matching TRBD1. J gave up 4 bases and V 0 bases, and 3 bases lay outside the gene matches. Germline V gene lookup returns CDR1 SGHRS and CDR2 YFSETQ. The CDR3 is 14 amino acids. The CDR3 loop reads CASSLADRGYEQYF. The CDR3 DNA is TGCGCCAGCAGCTTGGCCGACAGGGGTTACGAGCAGTACTTC.

The V gene is TRBV5-3, the J gene TRBJ1-5; D gene unclear. TRBV5-3 is an open reading frame, and its role is uncertain. The CDR3 contains 15 residues. V dropped 0 bases and J dropped 0 bases, with 7 bases sitting between them. The CDR3 loop is CARSLVVFSNQPQHF. The CDR3 DNA is TGTGCCAGAAGCTTGGTAGTTTTTAGCAATCAGCCCCAGCATTTT.

The chain joins TRBV28 to TRBJ2-2; TRBD2 agrees at 8 bases. There are 17 residues in the CDR3. Germline CDR1 and CDR2: MDHEN and SYDVKM. The ends lost 2 bases at V and 5 bases at J; junction bases unmatched: 10. This chain's CDR3 is CASSLGVAGGATGELFF. In DNA form, the CDR3 reads TGTGCCAGCAGTTTAGGTGTTGCCGGGGGGGCAACCGGGGAGCTGTTTTTT.